The entry below describes one T cell receptor beta chain. The sample belongs to a study of blood T cell repertoires in COVID-19. Repertoires were generated with immunoSEQ multiplex PCR, while TCRdb's copy carries only in-frame clones and drops some. Of over 90,000 clones in the sample, around 90% are singletons; the top ten hold more than 5%. This CDR3 is built from 15 residues. Germline trimming cut 4 bases from V and 2 bases from J; bases unmatched to any gene: 3. CDR1 and CDR2 from the germline V gene are SGHAT and FQDESV (reference sequence). The TCR comes from a woman aged 45-65 years with COVID-19, enrolled during active disease. The sequenced material came from peripheral blood. This sequence joins TRBV11-1 and TRBJ2-7; 12 bases are a match to TRBD2. CDR3: CASSSRLAGAYEQYF. The CDR3 DNA reads TGTGCCAGCAGCTCCCGACTAGCGGGGGCCTACGAGCAGTACTTC.